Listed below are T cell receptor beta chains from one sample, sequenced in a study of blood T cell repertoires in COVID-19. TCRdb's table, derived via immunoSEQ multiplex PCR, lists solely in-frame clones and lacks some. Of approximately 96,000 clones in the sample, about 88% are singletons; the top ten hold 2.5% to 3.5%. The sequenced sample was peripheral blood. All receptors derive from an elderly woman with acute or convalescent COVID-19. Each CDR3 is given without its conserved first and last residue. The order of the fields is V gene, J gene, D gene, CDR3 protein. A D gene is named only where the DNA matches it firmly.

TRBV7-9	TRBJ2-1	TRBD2	ASSGGRGSYNEQF
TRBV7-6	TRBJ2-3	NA	ASSLFGDQGTDTQY
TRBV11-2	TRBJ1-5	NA	ASSLGPGHQPQH
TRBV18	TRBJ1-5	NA	ASSSGQGANQPQH
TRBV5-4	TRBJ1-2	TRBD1	ASSSTGGDGYT
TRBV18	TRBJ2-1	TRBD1	ASSPRDRIKNEQF
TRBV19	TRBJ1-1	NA	ASSIDLGGTEAF
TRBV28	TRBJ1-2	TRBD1	ASSSGDRGLVGYT
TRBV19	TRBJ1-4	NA	ASRVHSNEKLF
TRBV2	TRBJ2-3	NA	ASSEQRILDTQY
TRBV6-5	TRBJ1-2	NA	ASSYGNYGYT
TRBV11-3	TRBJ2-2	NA	ASSTMTGTGELF
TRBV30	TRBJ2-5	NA	AWSVRGGIQETQY
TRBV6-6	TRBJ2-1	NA	ASSYLDEQF
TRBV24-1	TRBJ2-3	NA	ATSGPGASTDTQY
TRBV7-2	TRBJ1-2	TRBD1	ASSLTGEYGYT
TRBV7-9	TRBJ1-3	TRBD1	ASEKGGSVQNTIY
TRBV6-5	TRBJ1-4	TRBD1	ASRDRGQGRKKLF
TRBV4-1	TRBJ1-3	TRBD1	ASSQWGQAGNTIY
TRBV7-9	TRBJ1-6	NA	ASSFDPVGNSPLH
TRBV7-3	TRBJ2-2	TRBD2	ASSLNLAGAGELF
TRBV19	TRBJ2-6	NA	ASTRVGSGHPSGANVLT
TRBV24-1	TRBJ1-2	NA	ATSDLQQVGSYGYT
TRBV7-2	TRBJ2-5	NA	ASSLLGLADRETQY
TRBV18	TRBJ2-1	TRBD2	ASSPILAGVAEQF
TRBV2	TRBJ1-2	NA	ASSGDINYGYT
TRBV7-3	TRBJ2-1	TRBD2	ASSWGLAGSDEQF
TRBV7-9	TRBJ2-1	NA	ASSFLNEQF
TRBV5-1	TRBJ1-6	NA	ASSLDQQVYNSPLH
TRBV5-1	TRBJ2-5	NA	ASSLGGVETQY
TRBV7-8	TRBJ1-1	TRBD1	ASSLGQGGVNTEAF
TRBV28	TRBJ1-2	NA	ASSQQLTGYT
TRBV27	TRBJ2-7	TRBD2	ASSPPNLAGVYEQY
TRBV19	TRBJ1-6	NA	ASSYGSSYNSPLH
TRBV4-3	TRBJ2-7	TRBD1	ASSQDIGTGGNSYEQY
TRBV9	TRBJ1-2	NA	ASSTSREGGAYGYT
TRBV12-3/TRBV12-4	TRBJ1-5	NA	ASSLSVNQPQH
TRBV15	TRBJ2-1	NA	ATSRGRVDWDLPYNEQF
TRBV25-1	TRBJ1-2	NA	ASSDPAAGDYGYT
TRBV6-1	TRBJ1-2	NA	ASSEETDPRIYYGYT
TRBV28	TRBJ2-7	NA	ASSLRQLSYEQY
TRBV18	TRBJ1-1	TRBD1	ASSRAGTGVWNTEAF
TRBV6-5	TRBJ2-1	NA	ASGLGGAGEQF
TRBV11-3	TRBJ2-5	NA	ASSSRGFGETQY
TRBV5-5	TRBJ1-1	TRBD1	ASSLTGTGKAF
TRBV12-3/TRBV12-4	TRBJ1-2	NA	ASGPGGRYGYT